The 16 T cell receptor beta chains below all came from one sample that was sequenced in a study of technical replicates of blood from a handful of donors. Method: immunoSEQ multiplex PCR; TCRdb's copy keeps in-frame clones and lacks some. This table has about 88,000 clones, just under 95% appearing once. Sequenced sample: T cells isolated from PBMCs. These receptors were collected from a human donor in good health.

CDR3 protein: CASSNIGQGKETQYF. The DNA of the CDR3 is TGTGCCAGCAGCAACATCGGACAGGGGAAAGAGACCCAGTACTTC. The chain combines TRBV5-4 with TRBJ2-5, with 9 bases fitting TRBD1. V dropped 4 bases and J dropped 3; count of bases not matched to a gene: 7. CDR1 is SGHNT and CDR2 is YYREEE in the germline V gene (reference sequence). CDR3 length equals 15 residues.

V is TRBV19 and J is TRBJ2-1; 7 bases are shared with TRBD2. In germline, CDR1 is LNHDA, CDR2 SQIVND (reference sequence). V lost 5 bases to trimming and J lost 2 bases; unmatched junction nucleotides: 6. CDR3 length equals 15 residues. DNA for the CDR3: TGTGCCAGTAGTGGGGTAGCGGGCCCCTACAATGAGCAGTTCTTC. Its translation: CASSGVAGPYNEQFF.

The chain is built from TRBV19 and TRBJ2-1, with 7 bases fitting TRBD2. This CDR3 has 14 amino acids. The germline V gene encodes CDR1 LNHDA and CDR2 SQIVND (reference sequence). V was clipped by 4 bases and J by 12 bases; unmatched bases: 12. Here the CDR3 reads CASSTASGALGQFF. In DNA form, the CDR3 reads TGTGCCAGTAGTACGGCTAGCGGAGCCCTCGGGCAGTTCTTC.

Comment on this clone: Germline and junction disagree at one end, which may indicate a read error. This rearrangement joins TRBV27 to TRBJ2-7, with a weak D call TRBD1 (7 bases). CDR3 size: 14 residues. Germline V CDR1 and CDR2: MNHEY, SMNVEV (reference sequence). The CDR3 DNA sequence: TGTGCCAGCAGTTTTTATTCGGGCAGGGGGGCGACTATGTTC. Translating it yields CASSFYSGRGATMF.

This clone was picked up one time. This chain links TRBV6-1 with TRBJ2-1, with TRBD2 matching 7 bases. This CDR3 contains 14 residues. Germline V lookup: CDR1 MNHNS, CDR2 SASEGT. J was trimmed by 3 bases and V by 3 bases; bases with no gene match: 2. The CDR3 here is CASSDRDYYNEQFF. The CDR3, as DNA: TGTGCCAGCAGTGACCGGGACTACTACAATGAGCAGTTCTTC.

The chain joins TRBV19 to TRBJ2-1; 11 positions agree with TRBD2. Trimming cost V 0 bases and J 6 bases; bases outside gene matches: 16. Germline assignment: CDR1 LNHDA and CDR2 SQIVND (reference sequence). This CDR3 region has 20 residues. The CDR3 nucleotides are TGTGCCAGTAGTATAGATCCCCTCCACATACTAGCGGGAGTTACCAATGAGCAGTTCTTC. Amino acids: CASSIDPLHILAGVTNEQFF. The entire variable domain, with the rest obtained from reference TRBV19 and TRBJ2-1, is as follows: DGGITQSPKYLFRKEGQNVTLSCEQNLNHDAMYWYRQDPGQGLRLIYYSQIVNDFQKGDIAEGYSVSREKKESFPLTVTSAQKNPTAFYLCASSIDPLHILAGVTNEQFFGPGTRLTVL.

This chain connects TRBV10-2 to TRBJ1-2, with unresolved D. V was cut by 3 bases and J by 4 bases, with 9 bases left in between. Germline loops: CDR1 WSHSY, CDR2 SAAADI. The CDR3 has 13 amino acids. The CDR3, as DNA: TGCGCCAGCAGTGATGTAGGGAGCTATGGCTACACCTTC. Translating it yields CASSDVGSYGYTF.

The chain carries TRBV27 and TRBJ2-4, with D tentatively TRBD1 (7 bases). There are 15 residues in the CDR3. Germline-derived CDR1 and CDR2 are MNHEY and SMNVEV (reference sequence). Between the trimmed V and J ends, which lost 7 bases and 9 bases, there was a span of 22 bases. The CDR3 spells CASTGHQGQGGIQYF. The CDR3 region has the DNA TGTGCCAGCACCGGACACCAGGGGCAGGGGGGCATTCAGTACTTC.

The rearrangement links TRBV11-3 to TRBJ2-2; D is possibly TRBD2 (5 bases). V lost 5 bases to trimming and J lost 2 bases, with 12 bases between them. Germline loops: CDR1 SGHNT, CDR2 YENEEA. The CDR3 is 15 residues long. Here the CDR3 DNA reads TGTGCCAGCAGCCCCCAGGCGGGTAACACCGGGGAGCTGTTTTTT. It specifies CASSPQAGNTGELFF.

The gene calls are TRBV5-1 and TRBJ1-1, with D possibly TRBD1 on 5 matching bases. The CDR3 spans 16 residues. The germline V gene encodes CDR1 SGHRS and CDR2 YFSETQ. The V end was cut by 0 bases, the J end by 0 bases, with 12 bases between. The CDR3 nucleotides are TGCGCCAGCAGCTTGGGCCGAAGACAGATGAACACTGAAGCTTTCTTT. Translating gives CASSLGRRQMNTEAFF.

The CDR3 region has the DNA TGTGCCAGCAGCCCCAACCAGTTAGCGGTTAATTCACCCCTCCACTTT. Translation gives CASSPNQLAVNSPLHF. The J gene is TRBJ1-6, the V gene TRBV7-8; no reliable D call. Looked up from germline, CDR1 is SGHVS and CDR2 is FQNEAQ. There are 16 residues in the CDR3. V lost 5 bases, J lost 6 bases, and 17 bases lay in between.

The J gene is TRBJ2-7, the V gene TRBV6-1; no clear D. CDR3 length equals 14 residues. CDR1 is MNHNS, CDR2 SASEGT, per germline. The V gene lost 4 bases and the J gene lost 3 bases, with 13 bases spanning the gap. CDR3 region: CASSVMWSGYEQYF. The DNA of the CDR3 is TGTGCCAGCAGTGTAATGTGGTCGGGCTACGAGCAGTACTTC.

This chain links TRBV29-1 with TRBJ2-7, with TRBD1 as a possible D gene (5 bases). The V gene's germline CDR1 is SQVTM and CDR2 ANQGSEA. The CDR3 is 12 amino acids. The V and J ends lost 4 bases and 1 base respectively, with 8 bases between them. The CDR3 reads CSVARTSYEQYF. CDR3 coding DNA: TGCAGCGTTGCCAGGACATCCTACGAGCAGTACTTC.

V and J are TRBV6-5 and TRBJ2-7, with D possibly being TRBD2 (6 bases). CDR1 is MNHEY, CDR2 SVGAGI, per germline. V was trimmed by 11 bases and J by 3 bases, leaving 17 bases between them. The CDR3 consists of 13 residues. CDR3 sequence reads: CAAGTVPFYEQYF. The CDR3 DNA is TGTGCCGCAGGGACTGTACCTTTCTACGAGCAGTACTTC.

J is TRBJ2-7 and V is TRBV27, with TRBD2 identical over 7 bases. CDR1 and CDR2 (germline): MNHEY, SMNVEV (reference sequence). The V gene end was trimmed by 5 bases and the J gene end by 3 bases; junction bases not matched to a gene: 10. The CDR3 contains 15 residues. This CDR3 reads CASSLSGGTGYEQYF. The CDR3 bases are TGTGCCAGCAGTCTTTCCGGGGGGACCGGCTACGAGCAGTACTTC.

On this clone: One end of the junction varies from germline; a read error may be responsible. The chain uses TRBV29-1 and TRBJ1-2; the match to TRBD1 covers 8 bases. Germline V lookup: CDR1 SQVTM, CDR2 ANQGSEA. This CDR3 has 14 amino acids. CDR3 in amino acids: CSVEGQGVLYGYTF. The CDR3 region has the DNA TGCAGCGTGGAAGGACAGGGAGTTCTCTATGGCTACACCTTC.